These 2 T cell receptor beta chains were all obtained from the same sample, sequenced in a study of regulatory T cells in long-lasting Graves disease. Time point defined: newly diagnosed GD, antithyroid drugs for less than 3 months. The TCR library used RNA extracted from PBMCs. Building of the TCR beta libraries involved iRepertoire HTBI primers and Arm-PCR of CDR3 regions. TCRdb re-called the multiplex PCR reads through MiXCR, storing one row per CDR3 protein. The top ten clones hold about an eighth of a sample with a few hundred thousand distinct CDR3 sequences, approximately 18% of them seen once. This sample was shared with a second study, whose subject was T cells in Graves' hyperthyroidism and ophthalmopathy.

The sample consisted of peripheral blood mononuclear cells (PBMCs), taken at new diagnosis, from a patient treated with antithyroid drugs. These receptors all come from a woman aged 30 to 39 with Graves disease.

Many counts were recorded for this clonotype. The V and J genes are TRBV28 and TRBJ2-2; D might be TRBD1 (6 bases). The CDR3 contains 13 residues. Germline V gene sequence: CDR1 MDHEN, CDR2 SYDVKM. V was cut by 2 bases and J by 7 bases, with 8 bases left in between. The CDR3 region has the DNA TGTGCCAGCAGTTTACAAGGGGGCGGGGAGCTGTTTTTT. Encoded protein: CASSLQGGGELFF.

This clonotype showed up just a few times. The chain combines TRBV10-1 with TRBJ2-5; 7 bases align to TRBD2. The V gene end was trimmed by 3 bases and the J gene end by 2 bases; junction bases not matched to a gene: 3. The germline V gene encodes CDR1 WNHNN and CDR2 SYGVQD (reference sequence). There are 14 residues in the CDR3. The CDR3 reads CASSDRRGQETQYF. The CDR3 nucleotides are TGCGCCAGCAGTGACCGGCGGGGGCAAGAGACCCAGTACTTC.